These 13 T cell receptor beta chains originate from one sample sequenced in a study of T cells after yellow fever vaccination. TCRdb processed the 5' RACE reads anew with MiXCR; each CDR3 protein has one entry. Of about 220,000 distinct CDR3 sequences listed, about 3% are singletons. This sample comprised CD4+ T cells sorted from PBMCs, obtained 10 days after the yellow fever booster vaccination. These receptors originate from a man younger than 30 who received the YFV17D yellow fever vaccine.

This clonotype was observed many times. This chain connects TRBV3-1 to TRBJ2-1; D tentatively fits TRBD1 or TRBD2 (6 bases each). In germline, CDR1 is LGHDT, CDR2 YNNKEL (reference sequence). V was pared by 0 bases and J by 9 bases, with 21 bases between. The CDR3 loop spans 17 amino acids. The CDR3 is CASSQDRLGGFGGEQFF. The CDR3 region has the DNA TGTGCCAGCAGCCAAGATCGTCTGGGGGGCTTTGGGGGTGAGCAGTTCTTC.

The chain is built from TRBV5-6 and TRBJ1-5; D is unclear. The CDR3 totals 14 residues. Germline assignment: CDR1 SGHDT and CDR2 YYEEEE. V lost 0 bases and J 0 bases, leaving 4 bases between the germline ends. CDR3 DNA: TGTGCCAGCAGCTTGGACGGTAGCAATCAGCCCCAGCATTTT. It yields the protein CASSLDGSNQPQHF.

This clonotype was counted between two and nine times. This rearrangement joins TRBV5-6 to TRBJ2-5; 9 bases align to TRBD1. Per the germline V gene, CDR1 is SGHDT and CDR2 is YYEEEE. The V and J ends lost 1 base and 2 bases, in that order; junction bases with no gene match: 9. The CDR3 length is 17 residues. Here the CDR3 reads CASSLPGQGVGQETQYF. The CDR3 bases are TGTGCCAGCAGCTTGCCGGGACAGGGAGTAGGGCAAGAGACCCAGTACTTC.

In its sample, this clonotype was seen a few times. The CDR3 bases are TGTGCCATCAAGGTCGGGGCCGAGGATTTTGGATACAATGAGCAGTTCTTC. The encoded protein is CAIKVGAEDFGYNEQFF. The gene calls are TRBV10-3 and TRBJ2-1; either TRBD1 or TRBD2 may fit D (5 bases each). V was pared by 7 bases and J by 4 bases, with 23 bases between. CDR1 and CDR2 (germline): ENHRY, SYGVKD. The CDR3 is 17 amino acids.

This clonotype was seen only a few times. The CDR3 loop reads CASSLVSGTGELFF. CDR3 bases: TGTGCCAGCAGCTTAGTTTCGGGAACCGGGGAGCTGTTTTTT. V is TRBV7-2 and J is TRBJ2-2; D might be TRBD2 (5 bases). This CDR3 contains 14 residues. V shed 1 base and J shed 5 bases, with 8 bases lying between them. In germline, CDR1 is SGHTA, CDR2 FQGNSA.

The V call is TRBV19, the J call TRBJ2-1; TRBD2 agrees at 9 bases. The CDR3 totals 15 residues. Germline V CDR1 and CDR2: LNHDA, SQIVND (reference sequence). Unmatched junction bases numbered 11, after V lost 4 bases and J lost 10 bases. DNA for the CDR3: TGTGCCAGTAGTAAGCTGGCGGGGGGGCCGGGAGAGCAGTTCTTC. Residues: CASSKLAGGPGEQFF.

This clonotype was observed at least ten times. The chain has TRBV6-2 or TRBV6-3 and TRBJ1-6; 9 bases agree with TRBD1. J gave up 13 bases and V 5 bases, and 12 bases lay outside the gene matches. This CDR3 is 15 amino acids long. Germline assignment: CDR1 MNHEY and CDR2 SVGEGT. The CDR3 DNA follows: TGTGCCAGCAGTCGCAATCCGGGACAGGGTGCTCCCCTCCACTTT. This sequence encodes CASSRNPGQGAPLHF.

This clonotype was seen a handful of times. Relative to the germline gene, one junction end is altered; a read error may explain this. The chain joins TRBV27 to TRBJ1-1; 7 bases are a match to TRBD1. This CDR3 comprises 13 residues. Germline loops: CDR1 MNHEY, CDR2 SMNVEV (reference sequence). CDR3 sequence reads: CASYTGASTDAFF. DNA of the CDR3: TGTGCCAGTTATACAGGGGCAAGCACTGATGCTTTCTTT.

Ten or more counts support this clonotype. This chain connects TRBV4-2 to TRBJ1-1; D not certain. V lost 0 bases, J lost 0 bases, and 5 bases lay in between. CDR3 length equals 14 residues. Germline loops: CDR1 LGHNA, CDR2 YNFKEQ. CDR3 in amino acids: CASSQDGVNTEAFF. In DNA form, the CDR3 reads TGTGCCAGCAGCCAAGATGGAGTGAACACTGAAGCTTTCTTT.

In this sample, this clonotype turned up many times. The genes are TRBV7-2 and TRBJ2-7, with D possibly being TRBD1 (5 bases). The CDR3 has 15 amino acids. The germline gives CDR1 SGHTA, CDR2 FQGNSA. Trimming pared 1 base from V and 4 bases from J, leaving 14 bases between. DNA of the CDR3: TGTGCCAGCAGCTTAGGGGCCACAGGTTCATACGAGCAGTACTTC. It translates to CASSLGATGSYEQYF.

The V and J genes are TRBV24-1 and TRBJ2-5; 14 bases line up with TRBD2. Looked up from germline, CDR1 is KGHDR and CDR2 is SFDVKD. Trimming at V came to 3 bases and at J to 1 base, leaving 3 bases not matched to a gene. The CDR3 has 17 residues. The CDR3 DNA is TGTGCCACCAGTGATCCGGGACTAGCGGGGGCCCAAGAGACCCAGTACTTC. Its translation is CATSDPGLAGAQETQYF.

This clonotype was found many times. The chain recombines TRBV12-3 or TRBV12-4 with TRBJ1-5; D remains ambiguous. The germline V and J ends were trimmed by 3 bases and 11 bases, with 20 bases remaining between them. This CDR3 spans 15 amino acids. CDR3 DNA sequence: TGTGCCAGCAGTTTCCGGGCATCGGATCTCCGGGCCCAGCATTTT. It is translated as CASSFRASDLRAQHF.

CDR3 sequence reads: CSVEIVANYGYTF. The DNA of the CDR3 is TGCAGCGTTGAGATCGTGGCTAACTATGGCTACACCTTC. V usage is TRBV29-1 and J usage is TRBJ1-2; D ambiguous. CDR3 length equals 13 residues. The V gene's germline CDR1 is SQVTM and CDR2 ANQGSEA. The ends were cut back, 3 bases at V and 0 bases at J, with 8 bases in the middle.